The clone carrying this T cell receptor beta chain was detected a few times. This record belongs to a study of blood T cells in healthy people across ages. The CDR3 is made up of 15 amino acids. The germline V gene encodes CDR1 SGHRS and CDR2 YFSETQ. V lost 0 bases, J lost 10 bases, and 9 bases stayed unmatched. A second PCR of roughly 7 to 11 cycles used a sample-barcoded 5' primer and a J-beta primer mix. TCRdb called the 5' RACE reads again in MiXCR, with one record for every CDR3 protein. The sample includes hundreds of thousands of distinct CDR3 sequences, about 24% seen only once; the top ten take around a fifth.

Sequencing was carried out using blood. The source is a man aged 65 to 85 in good health. The rearrangement links TRBV5-1 to TRBJ2-1, with TRBD2 matching over 8 bases. The CDR3 nucleotides are TGCGCCAGCAGCTTGGTTGGAGCGGGGGACCTCGAGCAGTTCTTC. It is translated as CASSLVGAGDLEQFF.